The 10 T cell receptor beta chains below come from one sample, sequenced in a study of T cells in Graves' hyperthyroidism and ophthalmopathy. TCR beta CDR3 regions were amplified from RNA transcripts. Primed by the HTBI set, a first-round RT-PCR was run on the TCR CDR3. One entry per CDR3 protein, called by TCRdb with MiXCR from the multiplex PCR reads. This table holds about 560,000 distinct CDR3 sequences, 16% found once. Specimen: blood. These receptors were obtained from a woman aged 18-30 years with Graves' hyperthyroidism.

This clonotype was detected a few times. The CDR3 loop is CASSWRQSNTGELFF. Written as DNA, the CDR3 is TGTGCCAGCAGTTGGCGACAATCGAACACCGGGGAGCTGTTTTTT. J is TRBJ2-2 and V is TRBV12-3 or TRBV12-4; D remains ambiguous. Trimming left V 4 bases short and J 0 bases short, with 9 bases between. The length of the CDR3 is 15 residues.

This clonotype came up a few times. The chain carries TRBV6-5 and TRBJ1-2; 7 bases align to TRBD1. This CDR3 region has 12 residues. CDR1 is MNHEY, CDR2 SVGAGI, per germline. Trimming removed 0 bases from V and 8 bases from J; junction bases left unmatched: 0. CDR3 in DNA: TGTGCCAGCAGTTACTCAGGGGGCGGCTACACCTTC. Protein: CASSYSGGGYTF.

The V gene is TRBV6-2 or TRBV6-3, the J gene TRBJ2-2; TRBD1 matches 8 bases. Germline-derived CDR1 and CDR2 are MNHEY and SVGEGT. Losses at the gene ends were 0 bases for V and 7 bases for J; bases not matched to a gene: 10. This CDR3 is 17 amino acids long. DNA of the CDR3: TGTGCCAGCAGTTACTCGAGTCGGACAGGGCGTAACGGGGAGCTGTTTTTT. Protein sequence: CASSYSSRTGRNGELFF.

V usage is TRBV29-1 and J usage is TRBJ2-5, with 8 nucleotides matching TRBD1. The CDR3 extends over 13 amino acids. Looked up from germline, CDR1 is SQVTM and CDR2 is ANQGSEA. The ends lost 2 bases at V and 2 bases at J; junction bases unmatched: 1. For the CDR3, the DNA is TGCAGCGTTGAAAACAGGGGGCAAGAGACCCAGTACTTC. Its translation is CSVENRGQETQYF. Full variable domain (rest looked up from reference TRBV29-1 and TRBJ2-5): SAVISQKPSRDICQRGTSLTIQCQVDSQVTMMFWYRQQPGQSLTLIATANQGSEATYESGFVIDKFPISRPNLTFSTLTVSNMSPEDSSIYLCSVENRGQETQYFGPGTRLLVL.

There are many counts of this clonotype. CDR3 nucleotide sequence: TGTGCCATCAGGGACCAGGGGGCTTGGTACGAGCAGTACTTC. Translation: CAIRDQGAWYEQYF. This chain uses TRBV10-3 with TRBJ2-7; TRBD1 agrees at 8 bases. CDR1 ENHRY and CDR2 SYGVKD come from the germline V gene. V shed 6 bases, J shed 4 bases, and the junction held 8 bases outside the gene matches. CDR3 length: 14 amino acids.

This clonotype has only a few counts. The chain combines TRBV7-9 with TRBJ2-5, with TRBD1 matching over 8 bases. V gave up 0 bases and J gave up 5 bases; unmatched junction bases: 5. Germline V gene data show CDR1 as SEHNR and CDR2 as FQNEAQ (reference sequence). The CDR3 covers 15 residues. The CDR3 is CASSLAAGGVETQYF. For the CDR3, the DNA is TGTGCCAGCAGCTTAGCTGCAGGGGGCGTTGAGACCCAGTACTTC.

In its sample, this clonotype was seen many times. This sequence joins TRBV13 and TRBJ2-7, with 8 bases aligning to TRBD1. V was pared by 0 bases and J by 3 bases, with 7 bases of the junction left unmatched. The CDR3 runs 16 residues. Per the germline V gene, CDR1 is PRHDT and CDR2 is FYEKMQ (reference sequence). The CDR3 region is CASSLGRTGGYYEQYF. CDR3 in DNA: TGTGCCAGCAGCTTAGGCCGAACAGGGGGATACTACGAGCAGTACTTC.

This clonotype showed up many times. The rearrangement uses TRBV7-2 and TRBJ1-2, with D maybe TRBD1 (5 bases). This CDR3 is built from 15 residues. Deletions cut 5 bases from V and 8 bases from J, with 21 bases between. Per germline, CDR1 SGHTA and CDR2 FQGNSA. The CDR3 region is CASSMSRDVLLGYTF. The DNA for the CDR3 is TGTGCCAGCAGCATGTCCCGGGACGTCCTGCTAGGCTACACCTTC.

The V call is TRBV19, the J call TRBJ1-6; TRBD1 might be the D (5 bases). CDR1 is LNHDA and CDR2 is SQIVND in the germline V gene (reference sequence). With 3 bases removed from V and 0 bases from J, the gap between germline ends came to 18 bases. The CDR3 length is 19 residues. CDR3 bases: TGTGCCAGTAGTATCGGGGCCCCGCAGAAGAGCTCCTATAATTCACCCCTCCACTTT. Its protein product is CASSIGAPQKSSYNSPLHF.

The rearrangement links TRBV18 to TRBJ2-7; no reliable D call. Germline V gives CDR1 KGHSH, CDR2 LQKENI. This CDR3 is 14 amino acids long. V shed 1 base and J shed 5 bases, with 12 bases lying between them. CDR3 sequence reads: CASSPQISVDEQYF. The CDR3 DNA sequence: TGTGCCAGCTCACCACAGATTTCCGTCGACGAGCAGTACTTC.